The source of this TCR beta chain is a study of Ad26.COV2.S vaccination and SARS-CoV-2 variants. Turning to the study itself: Ad26.COV2.S was injected intramuscularly once or twice, 56 days apart.

CDR1 SGHTA and CDR2 FQGNSA come from the germline V gene. There are 15 residues in the CDR3. Between the trimmed V and J ends, which lost 2 bases and 0 bases, there was a span of 11 bases. Some clones are missing from TCRdb's copy, which holds only in-frame ones; the method was immunoSEQ multiplex PCR. The data show about 680,000 clones, about 90% seen once. In this sample, this clone turned up a few times. Treatment: some 20 received Ad26.COV2.S at low or high dose, single or two shots; 5 received placebo; per-sample allocation not given. Day 63 following the first vaccine or placebo injection was when the samples were taken.

This TCR was sampled from a person aged 18 to 65 who received the Ad26.COV2.S COVID-19 vaccine or a placebo. The chain couples TRBV7-2 to TRBJ2-7; no definite D call. Source: peripheral blood, taken in a trial of Ad26.COV2.S vaccine versus placebo. Written as DNA, the CDR3 is TGTGCCAGCAGCTTATTCTCCGGATACTCCTACGAGCAGTACTTC. Encoded protein: CASSLFSGYSYEQYF.